The clone carrying this T cell receptor (beta chain) was observed a few times. The data stem from a study of sequential checkpoint blockade in melanoma. Turning to the study itself: First-line arms were nivolumab then ipilimumab, or the reverse, randomized 1:1. Both treatment sequences were followed by maintenance nivolumab.

Treatment here: randomized to nivolumab then ipilimumab (arm A) or the reverse (arm B). From thawed PBMCs, live CD3+CD8+ cells negative for CD19 and CD56 were sorted. The CDR3 length is 15 residues. Germline CDR1 reads MDHEN; CDR2 reads SYDVKM. The germline V and J ends were trimmed by 4 bases and 4 bases, with 14 bases remaining between them. The table came from immunoSEQ multiplex PCR; TCRdb's copy has only in-frame clones and leaves some out. Of some 26,000 clones in the sample, roughly 80% were seen once. This sequence joins TRBV28 and TRBJ1-3; D is ambiguous. The material was CD8+ T cells sorted from blood (inferred from file names), obtained from a patient given nivolumab and ipilimumab in sequence. This TCR came from a human donor with melanoma. CDR3 bases: TGTGCCAGCAGTTCAGGCATTGAGGGCGGAAACACCATATATTTT. Translation gives CASSSGIEGGNTIYF.